What follows describes a single T cell receptor (beta chain). Many counts were recorded for this clonotype. Its cognate antigen has yet to be identified. Per-base quality was not reported, and no clone a single base away is much larger than it. The trim is 6 bases for V and 0 bases for J, with a gap of 13 bases between the germline ends. Taken from cysteine to phenylalanine, the CDR3 has 15 residues. The retained sequence is limited to the CDR3, 45 bases, with the frame set at the first base. The germline V gene supplies CDR1 SGHAT and CDR2 FQNNGV. The sample is drawn from a study of human T cells and chemical hapten exposure (dated by TCRdb to the early 2020s). For context, the study as a whole: For sensitization, 2% DPC in acetone was applied to a roughly 2 cm by roughly 2 cm area of upper inner arm skin. Throughout the approximately 24-week study period, patients were also given weekly therapeutic DPC doses on the scalp. Patch testing on the upper back used Finn chambers containing 0.01% DPC, with scoring done after 6 days according to International Contact Dermatitis Research Group standards. The patient cohort, mostly female, included alopecia areata with under or over 50% scalp involvement, alopecia totalis and alopecia universalis. Libraries were pooled for sequencing, and variation in per-sample TCR yields was attributed mainly to small differences in library volumes within the pool. Peripheral blood TCR repertoire changes were tracked in vivo in alopecia patients during primary and secondary sensitization to the hapten diphenylcyclopropenone (DPC). Blood samples were taken from patients before sensitization (week 0) and then at 2, 6 and about 24 weeks after DPC sensitization. Roughly 30 alopecia patients provided blood for TCR sequencing at one to four time points (pre-sensitization, 2, 6 and 24 weeks).

Explained via the paper, the time point label denotes: pre-sensitization, week 0. What the treatment or condition label conveys for this sample: therapeutic diphenylcyclopropenone sensitization with weekly scalp DPC. At every patch-test visit, the blood draw took place before the patch test was put on. To be eligible, patients had to be aged 18 to 70, diagnosed with alopecia and judged suitable for DPC therapy, while pregnant patients were excluded. Unfractionated whole blood was collected in Tempus Blood RNA tubes, and total RNA was extracted from that blood. Overall results and qualifications from the work: Significantly more large CDR3 similarity clusters were formed by expanded TCRs than by pre-sensitization or healthy control sets, consistent with antigen-driven responses. All patients had alopecia, a presumed autoimmune disease, so their immune response might differ from that of healthy individuals. After repeated subsampling, the strength of the expansion versus patch-test correlation and the threshold at which it became significant changed. A positive correlation was found between the number of PT1 expanded TCRs and patch test score, with significance reached at thresholds 8, 16 and 32 but not 4. No change with DPC sensitization was found in the number of TCRs above 1 in 1000 frequency, and no evidence of global repertoire structure alterations was found.

Library preparation employed RACE. TCRdb shows the sequencer as NextSeq 500. Library preparation attached unique molecular identifiers to individual cDNA molecules for quantitative, reproducible TCR counting. Each blood RNA sample was used to sequence both TCR alpha and TCR beta chains. Regarding the original processing steps: The median number of TCRs per sample was over 85,000, ranging from about 20,000 to 750,000. The Decombinator software suite was used to annotate the V, J and CDR3 of the TCR reads. Every sample was subsampled to the same number of TCRs (28,000) for the PS versus PT1 abundance plots. Expanded TCRs were defined as absent before sensitization and observed at least eight times at the 2-week time point. The public reads were run again by TCRdb, first through fastp at Q25 and then through MiXCR, and only productive beta chains were kept. All rows with the same CDR3 protein become a single entry with the most common DNA and genes. The V and J calls, along with clone size, are taken from TCRdb and not from the paper's own processing. The sample table records tens of thousands of distinct CDR3 sequences; around an eighth of these occur just once. Together, the top ten hold 4.5% to 6% of the sample.

The sequence is built from TRBV11-2 and TRBJ2-3; the D segment may tentatively be TRBD1 or TRBD2, each giving 5 matched bases. Material: whole blood, obtained in connection with sensitization to the hapten diphenylcyclopropenone (DPC). The sequence came from a woman in her twenties or thirties with alopecia areata. Some clones in this sample may be carry-over from other donors' samples. The DNA is as follows: TGTGCCAGCAGGCTCGGGGCCACTAGCACAGATACGCAGTATTTT. It translates as CASRLGATSTDTQYF. With the portions outside the CDR3 filled from the reference TRBV11-2 and TRBJ2-3 genes, the complete variable region becomes EAGVAQSPRYKIIEKRQSVAFWCNPISGHATLYWYQQILGQGPKLLIQFQNNGVVDDSQLPKDRFSAERLKGVDSTLKIQPAKLEDSAVYLCASRLGATSTDTQYFGPGTRLTVL.